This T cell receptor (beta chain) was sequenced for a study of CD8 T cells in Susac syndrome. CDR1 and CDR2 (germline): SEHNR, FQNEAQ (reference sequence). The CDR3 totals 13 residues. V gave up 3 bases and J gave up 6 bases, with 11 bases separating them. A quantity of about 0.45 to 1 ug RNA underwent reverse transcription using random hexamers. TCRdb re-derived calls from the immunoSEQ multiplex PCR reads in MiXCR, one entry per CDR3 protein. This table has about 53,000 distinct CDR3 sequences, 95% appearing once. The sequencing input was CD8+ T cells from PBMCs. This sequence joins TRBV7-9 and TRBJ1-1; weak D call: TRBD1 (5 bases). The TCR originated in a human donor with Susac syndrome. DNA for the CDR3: TGTGCCAGCAGCTTTCAGGGCCGGGCTGAAGCTTTCTTT. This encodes CASSFQGRAEAFF.